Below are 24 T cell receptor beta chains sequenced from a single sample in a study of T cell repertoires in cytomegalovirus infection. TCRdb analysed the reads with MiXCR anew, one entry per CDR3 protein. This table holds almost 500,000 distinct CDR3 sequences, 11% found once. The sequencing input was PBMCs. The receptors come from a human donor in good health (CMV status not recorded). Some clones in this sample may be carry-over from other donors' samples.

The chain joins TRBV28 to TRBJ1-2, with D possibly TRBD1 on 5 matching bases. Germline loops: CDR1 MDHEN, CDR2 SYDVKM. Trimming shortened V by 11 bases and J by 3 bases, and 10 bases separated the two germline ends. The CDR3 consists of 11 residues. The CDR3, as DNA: TGTGCCGTACAGGAAGACTATGGCTACACCTTC. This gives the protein CAVQEDYGYTF.

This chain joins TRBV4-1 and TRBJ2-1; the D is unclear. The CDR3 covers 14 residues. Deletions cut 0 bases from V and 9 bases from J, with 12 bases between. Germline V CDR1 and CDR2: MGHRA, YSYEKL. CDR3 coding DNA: TGCGCCAGCAGCCAAGATCCCCGGGCGACTGAGCAGTTCTTC. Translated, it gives CASSQDPRATEQFF.

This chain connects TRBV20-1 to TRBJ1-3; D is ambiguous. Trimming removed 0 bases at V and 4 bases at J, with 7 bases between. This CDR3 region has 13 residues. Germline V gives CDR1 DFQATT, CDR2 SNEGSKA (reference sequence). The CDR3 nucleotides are TGCAGTGCTAGAGATCATCGAGGAAACACCATATATTTT. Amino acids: CSARDHRGNTIYF.

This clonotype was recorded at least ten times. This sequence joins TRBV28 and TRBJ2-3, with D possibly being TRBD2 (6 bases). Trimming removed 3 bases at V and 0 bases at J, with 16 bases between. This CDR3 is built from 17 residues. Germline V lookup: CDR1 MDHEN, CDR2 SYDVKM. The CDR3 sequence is CASSFGSEGPSTDTQYF. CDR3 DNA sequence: TGTGCCAGCAGTTTCGGGAGTGAAGGGCCTAGCACAGATACGCAGTATTTT. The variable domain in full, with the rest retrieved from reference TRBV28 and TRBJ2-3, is DVKVTQSSRYLVKRTGEKVFLECVQDMDHENMFWYRQDPGLGLRLIYFSYDVKMKEKGDIPEGYSVSREKKERFSLILESASTNQTSMYLCASSFGSEGPSTDTQYFGPGTRLTVL.

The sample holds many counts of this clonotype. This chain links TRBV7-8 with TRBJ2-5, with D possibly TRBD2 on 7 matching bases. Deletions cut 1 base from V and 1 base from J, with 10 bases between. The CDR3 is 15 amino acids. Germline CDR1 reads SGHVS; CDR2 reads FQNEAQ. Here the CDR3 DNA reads TGTGCCAGCAGCTTAGACGGGGGGCCCCAAGAGACCCAGTACTTC. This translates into CASSLDGGPQETQYF.

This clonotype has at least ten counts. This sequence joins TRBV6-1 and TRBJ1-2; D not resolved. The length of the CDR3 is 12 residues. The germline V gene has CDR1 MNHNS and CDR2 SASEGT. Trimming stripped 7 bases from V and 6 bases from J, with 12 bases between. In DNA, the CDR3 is TGTGCCAGCAAAGGAGAGGGTGATGGCTACACCTTC. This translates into CASKGEGDGYTF.

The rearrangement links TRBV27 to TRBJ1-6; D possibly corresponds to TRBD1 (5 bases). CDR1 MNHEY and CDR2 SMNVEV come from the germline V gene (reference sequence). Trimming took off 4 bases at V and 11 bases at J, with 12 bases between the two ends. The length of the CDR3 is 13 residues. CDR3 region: CASSSGLEAPLHF. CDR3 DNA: TGTGCCAGCAGTTCGGGGCTTGAGGCACCCCTCCACTTT.

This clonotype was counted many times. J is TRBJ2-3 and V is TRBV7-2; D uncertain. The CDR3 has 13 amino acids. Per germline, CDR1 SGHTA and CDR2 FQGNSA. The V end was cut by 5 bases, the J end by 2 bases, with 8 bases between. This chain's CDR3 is CASSVTVTDTQYF. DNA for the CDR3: TGTGCCAGCAGCGTTACGGTCACAGATACGCAGTATTTT.

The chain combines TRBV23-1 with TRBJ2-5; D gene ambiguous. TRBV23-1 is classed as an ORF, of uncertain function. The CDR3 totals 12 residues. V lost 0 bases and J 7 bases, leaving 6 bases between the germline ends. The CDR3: CASSQSNGTQYF. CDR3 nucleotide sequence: TGCGCCAGCAGTCAATCGAACGGGACCCAGTACTTC.

The CDR3 reads CASSRRQGRIEQYF. For the CDR3, the DNA is TGTGCCAGCAGTAGGCGACAGGGGCGGATAGAGCAGTACTTC. V and J are TRBV12-3 or TRBV12-4 and TRBJ2-7; 8 nucleotides match TRBD1. Trimming removed 5 bases from V and 7 bases from J; junction bases left unmatched: 10. There are 14 residues in the CDR3.

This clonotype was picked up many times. Here the CDR3 reads CASSQVGQGAYGTEAFF. DNA of the CDR3: TGCGCCAGCAGCCAAGTCGGACAGGGGGCTTATGGCACTGAAGCTTTCTTT. V gene TRBV4-1 combines with J gene TRBJ1-1; 11 nucleotides match TRBD1. The CDR3 sequence is 17 residues long. V dropped 1 base and J dropped 4; count of bases not matched to a gene: 8. Germline loops: CDR1 MGHRA, CDR2 YSYEKL.

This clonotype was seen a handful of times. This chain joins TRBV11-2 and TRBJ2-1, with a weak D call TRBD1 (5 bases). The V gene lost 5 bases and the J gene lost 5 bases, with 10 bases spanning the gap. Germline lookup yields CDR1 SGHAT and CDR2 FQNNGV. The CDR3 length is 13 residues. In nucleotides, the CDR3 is TGTGCCAGCAGCCCCGACAGCAACAATGAGCAGTTCTTC. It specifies CASSPDSNNEQFF.

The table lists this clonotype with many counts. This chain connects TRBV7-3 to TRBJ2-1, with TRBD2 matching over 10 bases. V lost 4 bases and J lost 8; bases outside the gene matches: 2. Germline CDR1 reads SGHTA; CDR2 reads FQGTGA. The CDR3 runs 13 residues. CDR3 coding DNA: TGTGCCAGCAGCTCTAGCGGGAGTGATGAGCAGTTCTTC. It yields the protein CASSSSGSDEQFF. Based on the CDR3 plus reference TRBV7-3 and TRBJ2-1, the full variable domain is GAGVSQTPSNKVTEKGKYVELRCDPISGHTALYWYRQSLGQGPEFLIYFQGTGAADDSGLPNDRFFAVRPEGSVSTLKIQRTERGDSAVYLCASSSSGSDEQFFGPGTRLTVL.

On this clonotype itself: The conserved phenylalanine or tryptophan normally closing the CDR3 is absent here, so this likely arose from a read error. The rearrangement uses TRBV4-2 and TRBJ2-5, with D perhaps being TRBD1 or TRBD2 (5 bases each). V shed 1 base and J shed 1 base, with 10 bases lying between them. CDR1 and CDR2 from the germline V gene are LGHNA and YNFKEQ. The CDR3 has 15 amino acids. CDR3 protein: CASSQGDPVQETQYL. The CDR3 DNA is TGTGCCAGCAGCCAAGGGGACCCTGTCCAAGAGACCCAGTACTTG.

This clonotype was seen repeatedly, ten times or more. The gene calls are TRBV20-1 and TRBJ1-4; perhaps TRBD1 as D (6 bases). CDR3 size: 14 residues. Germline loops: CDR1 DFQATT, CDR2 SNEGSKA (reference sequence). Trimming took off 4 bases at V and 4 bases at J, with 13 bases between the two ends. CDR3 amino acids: CSAKTGPRNEKLFF. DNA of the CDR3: TGCAGTGCTAAGACAGGCCCCCGTAATGAAAAACTGTTTTTT.

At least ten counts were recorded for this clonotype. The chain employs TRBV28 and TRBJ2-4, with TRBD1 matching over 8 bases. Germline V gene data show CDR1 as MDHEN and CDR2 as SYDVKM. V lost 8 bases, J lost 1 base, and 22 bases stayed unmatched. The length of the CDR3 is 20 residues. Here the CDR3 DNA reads TGTGCCAGCCGGACAGGGCGACGGTGGACGGTCGGCAGGGCCAAAAACATTCAGTACTTC. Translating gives CASRTGRRWTVGRAKNIQYF.

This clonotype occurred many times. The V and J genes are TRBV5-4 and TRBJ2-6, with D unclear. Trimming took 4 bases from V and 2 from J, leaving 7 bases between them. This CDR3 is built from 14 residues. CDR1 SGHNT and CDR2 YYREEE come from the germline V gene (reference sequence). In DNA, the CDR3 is TGTGCCAGCAGCCCTATGACTGGGGCCAACGTCCTGACTTTC. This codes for CASSPMTGANVLTF.

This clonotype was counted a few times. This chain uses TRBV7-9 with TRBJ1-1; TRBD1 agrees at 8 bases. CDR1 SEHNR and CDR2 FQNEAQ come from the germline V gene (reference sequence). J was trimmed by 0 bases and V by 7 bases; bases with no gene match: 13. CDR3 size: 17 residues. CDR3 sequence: CASTPMLYRGMNTEAFF. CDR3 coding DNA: TGTGCCAGCACCCCGATGTTATACAGGGGGATGAACACTGAAGCTTTCTTT.

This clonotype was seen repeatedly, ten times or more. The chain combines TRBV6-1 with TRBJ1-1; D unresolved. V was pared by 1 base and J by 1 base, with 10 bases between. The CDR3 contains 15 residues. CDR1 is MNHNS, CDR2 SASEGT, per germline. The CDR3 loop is CASSEVGKANTEAFF. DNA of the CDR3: TGTGCCAGCAGTGAAGTTGGCAAGGCGAACACTGAAGCTTTCTTT.

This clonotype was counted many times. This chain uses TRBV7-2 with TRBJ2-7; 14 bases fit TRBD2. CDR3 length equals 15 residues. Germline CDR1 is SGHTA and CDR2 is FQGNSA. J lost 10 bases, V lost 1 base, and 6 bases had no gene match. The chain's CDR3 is CASSLEGTSGRKQYF. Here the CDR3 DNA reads TGTGCCAGCAGCTTAGAAGGGACTAGCGGGAGAAAACAGTACTTC.

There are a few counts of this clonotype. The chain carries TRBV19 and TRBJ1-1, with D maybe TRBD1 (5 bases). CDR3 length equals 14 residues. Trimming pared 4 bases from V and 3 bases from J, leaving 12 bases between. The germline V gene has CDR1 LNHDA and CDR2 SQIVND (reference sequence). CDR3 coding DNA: TGTGCCAGTAGTAGTCGTGGGGGAGACACTGAAGCTTTCTTT. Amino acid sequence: CASSSRGGDTEAFF.

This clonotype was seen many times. The CDR3 is CASSTVAGRYNEQFF. As DNA, the CDR3 is TGTGCCAGCAGCACGGTAGCGGGCCGCTACAATGAGCAGTTCTTC. The V and J genes are TRBV7-9 and TRBJ2-1; 7 bases match TRBD2. Germline CDR1 reads SEHNR; CDR2 reads FQNEAQ (reference sequence). With V trimmed by 5 bases and J by 3 bases, 7 bases remained unmatched. The CDR3 spans 15 residues.

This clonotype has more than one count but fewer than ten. The CDR3 region has the DNA TGTGCCAGCTCCCCCCATAAGAAAGAGACCCAGTACTTC. The encoded protein is CASSPHKKETQYF. J is TRBJ2-5 and V is TRBV18, with D uncertain. V was trimmed by 6 bases and J by 3 bases, leaving 11 bases between them. The germline gives CDR1 KGHSH, CDR2 LQKENI. The CDR3 consists of 13 residues.

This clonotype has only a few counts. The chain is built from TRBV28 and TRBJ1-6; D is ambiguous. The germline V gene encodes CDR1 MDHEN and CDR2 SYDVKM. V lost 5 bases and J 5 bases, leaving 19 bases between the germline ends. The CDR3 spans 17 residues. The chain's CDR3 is CASSLPWRRKNNSPLHF. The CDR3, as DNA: TGTGCCAGCAGTCTACCGTGGCGCCGAAAAAATAATTCACCCCTCCACTTT.